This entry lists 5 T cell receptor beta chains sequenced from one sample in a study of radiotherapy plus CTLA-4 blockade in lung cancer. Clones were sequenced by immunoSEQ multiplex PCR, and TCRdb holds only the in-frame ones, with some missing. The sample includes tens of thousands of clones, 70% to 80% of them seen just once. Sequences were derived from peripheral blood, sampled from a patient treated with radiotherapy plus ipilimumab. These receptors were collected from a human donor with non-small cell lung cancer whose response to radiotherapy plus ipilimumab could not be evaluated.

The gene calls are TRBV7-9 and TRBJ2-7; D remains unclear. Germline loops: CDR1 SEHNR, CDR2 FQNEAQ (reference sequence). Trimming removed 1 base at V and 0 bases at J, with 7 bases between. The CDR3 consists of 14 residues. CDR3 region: CASSLDRFSYEQYF. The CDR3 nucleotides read TGTGCCAGCAGCTTAGACAGATTCTCCTACGAGCAGTACTTC.

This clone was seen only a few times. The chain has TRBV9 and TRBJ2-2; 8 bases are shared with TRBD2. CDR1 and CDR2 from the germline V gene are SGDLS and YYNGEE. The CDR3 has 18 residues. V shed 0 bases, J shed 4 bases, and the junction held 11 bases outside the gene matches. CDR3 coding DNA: TGTGCCAGCAGCGTAGGGGTGACGGGGGGGGCCATCACCGGGGAGCTGTTTTTT. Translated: CASSVGVTGGAITGELFF. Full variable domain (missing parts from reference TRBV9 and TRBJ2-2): DSGVTQTPKHLITATGQRVTLRCSPRSGDLSVYWYQQSLDQGLQFLIQYYNGEERAKGNILERFSAQQFPDLHSELNLSSLELGDSALYFCASSVGVTGGAITGELFFGEGSRLTVL.

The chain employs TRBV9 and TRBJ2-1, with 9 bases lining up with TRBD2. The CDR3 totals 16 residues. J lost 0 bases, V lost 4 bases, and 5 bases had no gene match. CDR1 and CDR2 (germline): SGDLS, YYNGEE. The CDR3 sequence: CASSQTSGYSYNEQFF. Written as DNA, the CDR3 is TGTGCCAGCAGCCAGACTAGCGGCTACTCCTACAATGAGCAGTTCTTC. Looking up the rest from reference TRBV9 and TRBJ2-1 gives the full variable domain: DSGVTQTPKHLITATGQRVTLRCSPRSGDLSVYWYQQSLDQGLQFLIQYYNGEERAKGNILERFSAQQFPDLHSELNLSSLELGDSALYFCASSQTSGYSYNEQFFGPGTRLTVL.

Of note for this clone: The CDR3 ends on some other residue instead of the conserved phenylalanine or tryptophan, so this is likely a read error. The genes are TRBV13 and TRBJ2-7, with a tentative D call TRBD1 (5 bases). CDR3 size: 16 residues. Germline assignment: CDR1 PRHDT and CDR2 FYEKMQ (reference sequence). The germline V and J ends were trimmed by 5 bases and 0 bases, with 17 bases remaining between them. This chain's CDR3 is CASSRSRRVSSYEQYL. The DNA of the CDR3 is TGTGCCAGCAGCCGCTCGCGCAGGGTAAGCTCCTACGAGCAGTACCTC.

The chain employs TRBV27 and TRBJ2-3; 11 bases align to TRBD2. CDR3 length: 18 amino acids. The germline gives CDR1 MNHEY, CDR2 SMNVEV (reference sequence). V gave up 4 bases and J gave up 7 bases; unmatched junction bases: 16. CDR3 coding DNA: TGTGCCAGCAGTTCACCCGGAAGCTTACTAGCGGGAGAGAATACGCAGTATTTT. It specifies CASSSPGSLLAGENTQYF.